The 25 T cell receptor beta chains in this list originate from one sample, sequenced in a study of control samples from healthy donors and cancer patients. TCRdb's table, derived via immunoSEQ multiplex PCR, lists solely in-frame clones and lacks some. The sample includes 130,000 to 150,000 clones, approximately 92% of them seen just once. The specimen sequenced was blood. All receptors come from a man aged 25 to 40 in good health.

The chain combines TRBV27 with TRBJ2-7, with D perhaps given as TRBD1 or TRBD2 (5 bases each). Between the trimmed V and J ends, which lost 7 bases and 0 bases, there was a span of 13 bases. Germline CDR1 MNHEY, CDR2 SMNVEV (reference sequence). The CDR3 covers 14 residues. The CDR3, as DNA: TGTGCCAGCAAACGGGACGTGAGCTCCTACGAGCAGTACTTC. It is translated as CASKRDVSSYEQYF.

This chain connects TRBV28 to TRBJ2-1; 12 bases fit TRBD2. V lost 5 bases, J lost 4 bases, and 0 bases stayed unmatched. Germline values: CDR1 MDHEN, CDR2 SYDVKM. The CDR3 contains 14 residues. CDR3 sequence (DNA): TGTGCCAGCAGTGGACTAGCGGGGTACAATGAGCAGTTCTTC. This codes for CASSGLAGYNEQFF.

CDR3: CASSPQFNEKLFF. DNA for the CDR3: TGTGCCAGCAGTCCTCAATTTAATGAAAAACTGTTTTTT. This chain links TRBV27 with TRBJ1-4; D uncertain. V was pared by 5 bases and J by 4 bases, with 8 bases between. The CDR3 contains 13 residues. Germline CDR1 reads MNHEY; CDR2 reads SMNVEV (reference sequence).

This chain uses TRBV15 with TRBJ1-4, with a weak D call TRBD1 (5 bases). The CDR3 extends over 15 amino acids. Trimming took off 2 bases at V and 7 bases at J, with 14 bases between the two ends. From germline, CDR1 is LNHNV and CDR2 YYDKDF (reference sequence). The CDR3 is CATSRSAAGSEKLFF. The CDR3, as DNA: TGTGCCACCAGCAGATCAGCGGCAGGGTCTGAAAAACTGTTTTTT. Looking up the rest from reference TRBV15 and TRBJ1-4 gives the full variable domain: DAMVIQNPRYQVTQFGKPVTLSCSQTLNHNVMYWYQQKSSQAPKLLFHYYDKDFNNEADTPDNFQSRRPNTSFCFLDIRSPGLGDTAMYLCATSRSAAGSEKLFFGSGTQLSVL.

The chain combines TRBV7-3 with TRBJ1-1, with D maybe TRBD1 (5 bases). The length of the CDR3 is 17 residues. The germline V and J ends were trimmed by 1 base and 0 bases, with 15 bases remaining between them. Germline V CDR1 and CDR2: SGHTA, FQGTGA. CDR3: CASSLRGAFPLNTEAFF. The CDR3, as DNA: TGTGCCAGCAGCTTAAGAGGGGCTTTCCCCTTGAACACTGAAGCTTTCTTT.

DNA of the CDR3: TGCGCCAGCAGCGGGCTTGGCGGGAACTATGGCTACACCTTC. As protein: CASSGLGGNYGYTF. The V gene is TRBV4-1, the J gene TRBJ1-2; D unresolved. CDR3 length: 14 amino acids. V lost 5 bases and J lost 2, with 12 bases in between. CDR1 is MGHRA, CDR2 YSYEKL, per germline.

The rearrangement links TRBV5-1 to TRBJ2-7; TRBD1 aligns across 7 bases. The ends lost 2 bases at V and 0 bases at J; junction bases unmatched: 8. The CDR3 has 16 residues. The germline V gene has CDR1 SGHRS and CDR2 YFSETQ. CDR3 protein: CASSLSPQGSSYEQYF. The CDR3 bases are TGCGCCAGCAGCTTAAGTCCACAGGGGAGCTCCTACGAGCAGTACTTC.

The sample holds many counts of this clone. The rearrangement uses TRBV6-5 and TRBJ1-3; D remains unclear. Germline values: CDR1 MNHEY, CDR2 SVGAGI. The CDR3 runs 16 residues. Trimming took 4 bases from V and 0 from J, leaving 13 bases between them. The CDR3 bases are TGTGCCAGCAGTTTCCAAAAAGTACCCTCTGGAAACACCATATATTTT. Translation gives CASSFQKVPSGNTIYF.

This clone was seen just once. The chain links TRBV28 to TRBJ2-2, with D unresolved. Trimming stripped 2 bases from V and 0 bases from J, with 7 bases between. Per germline, CDR1 MDHEN and CDR2 SYDVKM. The CDR3 extends over 15 amino acids. The CDR3 coding sequence is TGTGCCAGCAGTTTACGGACGTCGAACACCGGGGAGCTGTTTTTT. Its translation is CASSLRTSNTGELFF.

V gene TRBV11-2 combines with J gene TRBJ1-3; 8 bases are shared with TRBD1. The CDR3 totals 15 residues. Looked up from germline, CDR1 is SGHAT and CDR2 is FQNNGV. Trimming at V came to 4 bases and at J to 1 base, leaving 3 bases not matched to a gene. The CDR3 reads CASSSTGGSGNTIYF. The CDR3 DNA reads TGTGCCAGCAGCTCCACAGGGGGTTCTGGAAACACCATATATTTT.

This chain uses TRBV29-1 with TRBJ1-4, with D possibly TRBD1 on 5 matching bases. The V end lost 7 bases, the J end lost 4 bases, and 13 bases lay between the germline ends. The CDR3 covers 13 residues. Per germline, CDR1 SQVTM and CDR2 ANQGSEA. CDR3 sequence: CSAGGGNNEKLFF. The CDR3, as DNA: TGCAGCGCAGGCGGGGGGAATAATGAAAAACTGTTTTTT.

The V and J genes are TRBV7-9 and TRBJ2-1; 13 bases match TRBD2. The germline CDR1 and CDR2 sequences are SEHNR and FQNEAQ (reference sequence). This CDR3 has 16 residues. Germline trimming cut 5 bases from V and 4 bases from J; bases unmatched to any gene: 5. As DNA, the CDR3 is TGTGCCAGCAGCCCGAGGACTAGCGGGGGATACAATGAGCAGTTCTTC. Residues: CASSPRTSGGYNEQFF.

The chain links TRBV7-3 to TRBJ2-3, with 12 nucleotides matching TRBD2. Germline V lookup: CDR1 SGHTA, CDR2 FQGTGA. V shed 5 bases and J 1 base; nucleotides not matched to a gene: 10. The CDR3 length is 18 residues. Here the CDR3 DNA reads TGTGCCAGCAGCCCGCTAGCGGGGGGGCTTTTGGGCACAGATACGCAGTATTTT. Translation gives CASSPLAGGLLGTDTQYF.

The chain links TRBV7-2 to TRBJ2-3; 7 bases are a match to TRBD2. The ends lost 5 bases at V and 0 bases at J; junction bases unmatched: 8. There are 16 residues in the CDR3. In germline, CDR1 is SGHTA, CDR2 FQGNSA. CDR3 nucleotides: TGTGCCAGCAGCAAACCTAGCGGCCCTAGCACAGATACGCAGTATTTT. It translates to CASSKPSGPSTDTQYF.

The chain uses TRBV19 and TRBJ2-3, with TRBD2 matching 12 bases. This CDR3 comprises 15 residues. The germline V gene has CDR1 LNHDA and CDR2 SQIVND (reference sequence). V was clipped by 5 bases and J by 7 bases; unmatched bases: 7. CDR3 loop: CASSALAGGPNTQYF. The CDR3 DNA reads TGTGCCAGTAGTGCTCTAGCGGGGGGGCCAAATACGCAGTATTTT.

The chain couples TRBV5-8 to TRBJ1-2, with D hard to call. Germline CDR1 SGHTS, CDR2 YDEGEE. The V end lost 4 bases, the J end lost 0 bases, and 16 bases lay between the germline ends. The CDR3 runs to 16 residues. CDR3 sequence reads: CASSPVRADANYGYTF. CDR3 sequence (DNA): TGTGCCAGCAGCCCGGTGAGAGCCGACGCTAACTATGGCTACACCTTC.

The chain is built from TRBV4-2 and TRBJ2-7, with TRBD2 matching 8 bases. The CDR3 sequence is 15 residues long. V trimming: 2 bases; J trimming: 2 bases; junction bases outside the gene matches: 5. Germline CDR1 and CDR2: LGHNA and YNFKEQ. The CDR3 DNA is TGTGCCAGCAGCCAAAGCGGGGGTCCACCCTACGAGCAGTACTTC. Protein: CASSQSGGPPYEQYF.

This chain joins TRBV27 and TRBJ2-3; D possibly uses TRBD1 or TRBD2 (5 bases each). Per germline, CDR1 MNHEY and CDR2 SMNVEV (reference sequence). The CDR3 is 15 amino acids. V lost 2 bases, J lost 4 bases, and 13 bases lay in between. CDR3 sequence reads: CASSLRGRESDTQYF. In DNA form, the CDR3 reads TGTGCCAGCAGTTTAAGGGGCAGGGAGTCAGATACGCAGTATTTT.

This sequence joins TRBV5-8 and TRBJ2-1; D is unresolved. The CDR3 totals 14 residues. Germline V gene sequence: CDR1 SGHTS, CDR2 YDEGEE. Trimming stripped 4 bases from V and 9 bases from J, with 17 bases between. CDR3: CASSGRARHLEQFF. CDR3 DNA sequence: TGTGCCAGCAGCGGACGGGCGCGCCATCTTGAGCAGTTCTTC.

This clone came up a few times. This chain joins TRBV5-1 and TRBJ1-4; 8 nucleotides line up with TRBD1. The ends lost 2 bases at V and 1 base at J; junction bases unmatched: 4. The CDR3 runs 16 residues. Germline assignment: CDR1 SGHRS and CDR2 YFSETQ. CDR3 in amino acids: CASSLTGGVTNEKLFF. The DNA of the CDR3 is TGCGCCAGCAGCTTAACAGGGGGGGTAACTAATGAAAAACTGTTTTTT.

The chain carries TRBV11-2 and TRBJ1-5; no clear D. The CDR3 spans 15 residues. Per the germline V gene, CDR1 is SGHAT and CDR2 is FQNNGV. V was pared by 5 bases and J by 1 base, with 12 bases between. The CDR3 bases are TGTGCCAGCAGCCAAGATTGGGGAAGCAATCAGCCCCAGCATTTT. Its protein is CASSQDWGSNQPQHF.

CDR3 DNA sequence: TGTGCCAGCAGCCTTAGCGGGGGGTCATGGGAGCAGTTCTTC. Translating it yields CASSLSGGSWEQFF. J is TRBJ2-1 and V is TRBV6-6; 10 bases align to TRBD2. The CDR3 contains 14 residues. Trimming took 6 bases from V and 10 from J; bases not matched to a gene: 9. Germline values: CDR1 MNHNY, CDR2 SVGAGI (reference sequence).

J is TRBJ2-1 and V is TRBV27, with D perhaps given as TRBD1 or TRBD2 (5 bases each). This CDR3 is 14 amino acids long. Trimming removed 5 bases from V and 3 bases from J, with 11 bases in between. Germline CDR1 reads MNHEY; CDR2 reads SMNVEV (reference sequence). The CDR3 loop is CASSNWDGYNEQFF. In nucleotides, the CDR3 is TGTGCCAGCAGTAACTGGGACGGCTACAATGAGCAGTTCTTC.

By its share, this clone is medium-sized (0.01 to 0.1%). The rearrangement links TRBV7-3 to TRBJ2-3; no clear D gene. This CDR3 region has 12 residues. Germline lookup yields CDR1 SGHTA and CDR2 FQGTGA. V gave up 2 bases and J gave up 5 bases, with 5 bases separating them. CDR3 region: CASSLGEDTQYF. The CDR3 bases are TGTGCCAGCAGCTTAGGGGAAGATACGCAGTATTTT.

This clone was counted a few times. This chain uses TRBV10-1 with TRBJ2-7; a weak D match, TRBD1 (6 bases). Per the germline V gene, CDR1 is WNHNN and CDR2 is SYGVQD (reference sequence). The CDR3 is made up of 14 amino acids. V lost 5 bases and J 4 bases, leaving 15 bases between the germline ends. The CDR3 loop is CASSSDSRGYEQYF. The CDR3, as DNA: TGCGCCAGCAGTTCGGACAGTCGAGGGTACGAGCAGTACTTC.